These 9 T cell receptor beta chains were sequenced from one sample in a study of identical twins. MiXCR was run by TCRdb on the 5' RACE reads, yielding one entry per CDR3 protein. In the table there are just over 450,000 distinct CDR3 sequences, 13% to 15% of which are singletons. These data were also filed under a second study, of yellow fever vaccine responses in identical twins.

Input material: CD4+ T cells sorted from blood. The receptors come from a woman aged 18-29 years in good health.

The rearrangement joins TRBV6-1 to TRBJ2-7; TRBD2 matches 8 bases. The CDR3 runs to 14 residues. The trim removed 7 bases at V and 3 bases at J, leaving 8 bases unmatched. The germline V gene has CDR1 MNHNS and CDR2 SASEGT. CDR3 DNA: TGTGCCAGCACCCGGGGGGGGGAGGGCTACGAGCAGTACTTC. Amino acid sequence: CASTRGGEGYEQYF.

This clonotype was counted only a few times. The rearrangement joins TRBV4-3 to TRBJ2-7; D is perhaps TRBD1 or TRBD2 (6 bases each). CDR1 LGHNA and CDR2 YSLEER come from the germline V gene. Trimming pared 0 bases from V and 6 bases from J, leaving 9 bases between. The CDR3 sequence is 13 residues long. The CDR3 spells CASSQDWGAEQYF. The CDR3 DNA sequence: TGCGCCAGCAGCCAAGATTGGGGGGCCGAGCAGTACTTC.

This clonotype was seen only a few times. V gene TRBV20-1 combines with J gene TRBJ2-5, with D hard to call. CDR1 DFQATT and CDR2 SNEGSKA come from the germline V gene (reference sequence). There are 13 residues in the CDR3. V was pared by 0 bases and J by 3 bases, with 8 bases between. CDR3 sequence reads: CSARDLLKETQYF. The CDR3 nucleotides are TGCAGTGCTAGAGATCTCTTAAAAGAGACCCAGTACTTC.

This clonotype was detected ten times or more. This chain links TRBV28 with TRBJ2-4, with D possibly being TRBD1 or TRBD2 (5 bases each). CDR1 and CDR2 from the germline V gene are MDHEN and SYDVKM. V was cut by 7 bases and J by 6 bases, with 13 bases left in between. The CDR3 extends over 13 amino acids. The CDR3 protein is CASIYSGGNIQYF. The CDR3 coding sequence is TGTGCCAGCATTTATAGTGGGGGAAACATTCAGTACTTC. The full variable domain, in which reference TRBV28 and TRBJ2-4 provide the parts outside the CDR3, is DVKVTQSSRYLVKRTGEKVFLECVQDMDHENMFWYRQDPGLGLRLIYFSYDVKMKEKGDIPEGYSVSREKKERFSLILESASTNQTSMYLCASIYSGGNIQYFGAGTRLSVL.

This rearrangement joins TRBV5-1 to TRBJ2-7; TRBD1 might be the D (5 bases). Germline assignment: CDR1 SGHRS and CDR2 YFSETQ. CDR3 length equals 12 residues. Trimming left V 0 bases short and J 8 bases short, with 9 bases between. This chain's CDR3 is CASSLEGPQQYF. Here the CDR3 DNA reads TGCGCCAGCAGCTTGGAGGGGCCTCAGCAGTACTTC.

This clonotype was detected many times. This chain uses TRBV10-3 with TRBJ1-2; D unresolved. V was trimmed by 0 bases and J by 0 bases, leaving 11 bases between them. Germline V CDR1 and CDR2: ENHRY, SYGVKD. CDR3 size: 16 residues. The DNA of the CDR3 is TGTGCCATCAGTGAGTCGATTTGGGGAGCTAACTATGGCTACACCTTC. Translation gives CAISESIWGANYGYTF.

This clonotype was seen a handful of times. The chain is built from TRBV20-1 and TRBJ2-4; 7 nucleotides align to TRBD2. Germline values: CDR1 DFQATT, CDR2 SNEGSKA (reference sequence). J gave up 1 base and V 3 bases, and 3 bases lay outside the gene matches. The length of the CDR3 is 14 residues. CDR3 loop: CSARMGGAKNIQYF. Written as DNA, the CDR3 is TGCAGTGCTAGGATGGGGGGGGCCAAAAACATTCAGTACTTC.

This chain's CDR3 is CASSLGMRGTGELFF. In DNA form, the CDR3 reads TGTGCCAGCAGCTTAGGGATGAGGGGCACCGGGGAGCTGTTTTTT. The chain is built from TRBV7-2 and TRBJ2-2; either TRBD1 or TRBD2 may fit D (5 bases each). The CDR3 runs 15 residues. The germline V gene has CDR1 SGHTA and CDR2 FQGNSA. Between the trimmed V and J ends, which lost 1 base and 4 bases, there was a span of 10 bases.

Regarding this clonotype: This may be a read error, as it is one base from a much larger clone. The chain employs TRBV20-1 and TRBJ2-1; D is ambiguous. V lost 0 bases and J lost 2, with 11 bases in between. This CDR3 is built from 15 residues. The germline V gene encodes CDR1 DFQATT and CDR2 SNEGSKA (reference sequence). The CDR3 region has the DNA TGCAGTGCTAGAGAGGGGTGGGAAACCTACAATGAGCAGTTCTTC. This sequence encodes CSAREGWETYNEQFF.